This T cell receptor beta chain was captured in a study of cytomegalovirus exposure and HLA in healthy donors. Study-wide points: Researchers catalogued over 150 TCR beta chains as cytomegalovirus-associated. Later analysis associated a missense DCLRE1C variant with TCR beta V- and J-gene trimming. Most TCR beta V segments were productive about 87% or about 30% of the time in an earlier analysis. A later analysis found common viral pathogens apparently linked to several of the most significant clusters.

The CDR3 contains 14 residues. Trimming pared 1 base from V and 3 bases from J, leaving 7 bases between. Germline V gene data show CDR1 as SGHAT and CDR2 as FQNNGV. Turning to this clone: Its target is unknown.

With 60 Vbeta and 13 Jbeta primers, the PCR was carried out. Assay used: immunoSEQ multiplex PCR; TCRdb lists only in-frame clones, some missing. The sample records 200,000 or so clones, around 79% being singletons. The chain links TRBV11-2 to TRBJ1-5; no clear D gene. The TCR originated in a girl aged 2 to 9 in good health and CMV-seronegative. The sample taken for sequencing was PBMCs. CDR3 sequence: CASSLGTVNQPQHF. CDR3 nucleotide sequence: TGTGCCAGCAGCTTAGGCACGGTCAATCAGCCCCAGCATTTT.